These T cell receptor beta chains were read from a single sample in a study of identifying expanded T cells in peripheral blood. Libraries were prepared by immunoSEQ multiplex PCR; TCRdb keeps only in-frame clonotypes and omits some of them. The repertoire holds about 94,000 clones, with roughly 90% as singletons. Sequenced sample: blood. The receptors originated from a person aged 18 to 75 in good health. Both conserved end residues are part of each CDR3. Each record gives: clone size, D gene, V gene, J gene, CDR3 DNA, CDR3 protein. D genes are given only for firm matches. A row's size may be missing; if present it is once, few, many or a size class.

abundance: .
d_gene: .
v_gene: TRBV19
j_gene: TRBJ2-2
CDR3nt: TGTGCCAGTAGTATAGGGCAGACGAACACCGGGGAGCTGTTTTTT
CDR3aa: CASSIGQTNTGELFF

abundance: .
d_gene: .
v_gene: TRBV11-3
j_gene: TRBJ1-6
CDR3nt: TGTGCCAGCACCATCGGTCTAGACGGATCACCCCTCCACTTT
CDR3aa: CASTIGLDGSPLHF

abundance: .
d_gene: .
v_gene: TRBV10-3
j_gene: TRBJ1-2
CDR3nt: TGTGCCATCAGCGAAAGCGCCTTCTATGGCTACACCTTC
CDR3aa: CAISESAFYGYTF

abundance: .
d_gene: .
v_gene: TRBV19
j_gene: TRBJ1-2
CDR3nt: TGTGCCAGTAGTATAGAAGCCAGGACAGCTATCGGCTACACCTTC
CDR3aa: CASSIEARTAIGYTF

abundance: .
d_gene: .
v_gene: TRBV10-3
j_gene: TRBJ2-2
CDR3nt: TGTGCCATCAGTGGAAGAGGGGACACCGGGGAGCTGTTTTTT
CDR3aa: CAISGRGDTGELFF

abundance: .
d_gene: .
v_gene: TRBV2
j_gene: TRBJ2-5
CDR3nt: TGTGCCAGCAGTGGATACGGGGGCCGCGAGACCCAGTACTTC
CDR3aa: CASSGYGGRETQYF

abundance: .
d_gene: .
v_gene: TRBV5-1
j_gene: TRBJ2-1
CDR3nt: TGCGCCAGCAGCCGGAAGGAGGGTGATGAGCAGTTCTTC
CDR3aa: CASSRKEGDEQFF

abundance: .
d_gene: TRBD2
v_gene: TRBV5-4
j_gene: TRBJ2-5
CDR3nt: TGTGCCAGCAGCTTGGCACTAGCGGGGGGACAAGAGACCCAGTACTTC
CDR3aa: CASSLALAGGQETQYF

abundance: .
d_gene: TRBD1
v_gene: TRBV19
j_gene: TRBJ1-2
CDR3nt: TGTGCCAGTAGTAGACGGACAGGGGTATCTCACTACTATGGCTACACCTTC
CDR3aa: CASSRRTGVSHYYGYTF

abundance: .
d_gene: .
v_gene: TRBV27
j_gene: TRBJ1-1
CDR3nt: TGTGCCAGCAGTTTGAGGGAAAACACTGAAGCTTTCTTT
CDR3aa: CASSLRENTEAFF

abundance: .
d_gene: TRBD2
v_gene: TRBV4-1
j_gene: TRBJ2-1
CDR3nt: TGCGCCAGCAGCCCACGGGTGGGACTAGCGGTCTACAATGAGCAGTTCTTC
CDR3aa: CASSPRVGLAVYNEQFF

abundance: .
d_gene: .
v_gene: TRBV30
j_gene: TRBJ1-2
CDR3nt: TGTGCCTGGAGTGTACGGACACTAGTTGGCTACACCTTC
CDR3aa: CAWSVRTLVGYTF

abundance: .
d_gene: TRBD1
v_gene: TRBV7-9
j_gene: TRBJ2-6
CDR3nt: TGTGCCAGCAGCTTAGGATGGGGAACAGGGGCTGGGGCCAACGTCCTGACTTTC
CDR3aa: CASSLGWGTGAGANVLTF

abundance: .
d_gene: TRBD2
v_gene: TRBV7-6
j_gene: TRBJ2-3
CDR3nt: TGTGCCAGCAGCTTAGCGGGCGGGGGAGGCACTGATACGCAGTATTTT
CDR3aa: CASSLAGGGGTDTQYF

abundance: .
d_gene: .
v_gene: TRBV13
j_gene: TRBJ1-2
CDR3nt: TGTGCCAGCAGCTTAGATGTGCACAGGGAGCTCTTTGGCTACACCTTC
CDR3aa: CASSLDVHRELFGYTF

abundance: .
d_gene: .
v_gene: TRBV7-3
j_gene: TRBJ2-1
CDR3nt: TGTGTCAGCAGCTTAACGGCGGCTACCTACAATGAGCAGTTCTTC
CDR3aa: CVSSLTAATYNEQFF

abundance: .
d_gene: .
v_gene: TRBV6-5
j_gene: TRBJ1-1
CDR3nt: TGTGCCAGCAGTTCGCCCGGCAGGGTCTCTGAAGCTTTCTTT
CDR3aa: CASSSPGRVSEAFF

abundance: .
d_gene: .
v_gene: TRBV19
j_gene: TRBJ1-6
CDR3nt: TGTGCCGCAAAACGGACAGCTGGGGATTCACCCCTCCACTTT
CDR3aa: CAAKRTAGDSPLHF

abundance: .
d_gene: TRBD2
v_gene: TRBV5-4
j_gene: TRBJ2-1
CDR3nt: TGTGCCAGCAGCTTGGGGGGACTAGCGGGATCTCTGGATGAGCAGTTCTTC
CDR3aa: CASSLGGLAGSLDEQFF

abundance: once
d_gene: .
v_gene: TRBV9
j_gene: TRBJ1-1
CDR3nt: TGTGCCAGCAGCGTAGAGGGTCAGAATGAAGCTTTCTTT
CDR3aa: CASSVEGQNEAFF

abundance: once
d_gene: .
v_gene: TRBV9
j_gene: TRBJ1-3
CDR3nt: TGTGCCAGCAGCGTAGCTTGGGGTGGGTTTGGAAACACCATATATTTT
CDR3aa: CASSVAWGGFGNTIYF

abundance: .
d_gene: .
v_gene: TRBV28
j_gene: TRBJ1-5
CDR3nt: TGTGCCAGCAGTTCTATTCGTAGACAGGCCTATAGCAATCAGCCCCAGCATTTT
CDR3aa: CASSSIRRQAYSNQPQHF

abundance: .
d_gene: .
v_gene: TRBV18
j_gene: TRBJ1-6
CDR3nt: TGTGCCAGCTCACCAGATCCCAGGACTTATAATTCACCCCTCCACTTT
CDR3aa: CASSPDPRTYNSPLHF

abundance: .
d_gene: .
v_gene: TRBV4-3
j_gene: TRBJ1-4
CDR3nt: TGCGCCAGCAGCCAAGATGTCGGGGCCCAGGAGCCTAAACTGTTTTTT
CDR3aa: CASSQDVGAQEPKLFF

abundance: once
d_gene: TRBD1
v_gene: TRBV5-8
j_gene: TRBJ2-7
CDR3nt: TGTGCCAGCAGCCGACAGGGAGCCTACGAGCAGTACTTC
CDR3aa: CASSRQGAYEQYF

abundance: .
d_gene: TRBD2
v_gene: TRBV4-3
j_gene: TRBJ2-1
CDR3nt: TGCGCCAGCAGCCAGGGTCGGGAGGGCTGGGATGAGCAGTTCTTC
CDR3aa: CASSQGREGWDEQFF

abundance: .
d_gene: TRBD1
v_gene: TRBV9
j_gene: TRBJ2-7
CDR3nt: TGTGCCAGCAGCGTTACAGGGGCTCCACTCTACGAGCAGTACTTC
CDR3aa: CASSVTGAPLYEQYF

abundance: .
d_gene: TRBD1
v_gene: TRBV28
j_gene: TRBJ1-1
CDR3nt: TGTGCCACCGCGACAGGGGTGGGTTTCACTGAAGCTTTCTTT
CDR3aa: CATATGVGFTEAFF

abundance: few
d_gene: TRBD1
v_gene: TRBV19
j_gene: TRBJ1-1
CDR3nt: TGTGCCAGTAGTGCCCAACAGGGGACTGAAGCTTTCTTT
CDR3aa: CASSAQQGTEAFF

abundance: .
d_gene: .
v_gene: TRBV7-8
j_gene: TRBJ2-1
CDR3nt: TGTGCCAGCAGCTTATACCTGGGAAACAATGAGCAGTTCTTC
CDR3aa: CASSLYLGNNEQFF

abundance: .
d_gene: .
v_gene: TRBV5-4
j_gene: TRBJ2-5
CDR3nt: TGTGCCAGCAGCTTGACAGGTCGTCGCCAAGAGACCCAGTACTTC
CDR3aa: CASSLTGRRQETQYF

abundance: .
d_gene: .
v_gene: TRBV30
j_gene: TRBJ1-1
CDR3nt: TGTGCCTGGAATGGGGCACGGGGTACTGAAGCTTTCTTT
CDR3aa: CAWNGARGTEAFF

abundance: once
d_gene: TRBD1
v_gene: TRBV5-1
j_gene: TRBJ1-1
CDR3nt: TGCGCCAGCAGCTACGGGACAGGGGATCCGACGGCTTTCTTT
CDR3aa: CASSYGTGDPTAFF

abundance: .
d_gene: .
v_gene: TRBV5-6
j_gene: TRBJ1-5
CDR3nt: TGTGCCAGCAGCCCCGGGGGAAGCAATCAGCCCCAGCATTTT
CDR3aa: CASSPGGSNQPQHF

abundance: .
d_gene: TRBD2
v_gene: TRBV9
j_gene: TRBJ2-3
CDR3nt: TGTGCCAGCAGCGGGAGCGGGGGGACTAGCACAGATACGCAGTATTTT
CDR3aa: CASSGSGGTSTDTQYF

abundance: .
d_gene: TRBD1
v_gene: TRBV15
j_gene: TRBJ1-2
CDR3nt: TGTGCCACCAGCAGAGGTGGACAGGGAAGTGACTATGGCTACACCTTC
CDR3aa: CATSRGGQGSDYGYTF

abundance: .
d_gene: .
v_gene: TRBV10-3
j_gene: TRBJ1-5
CDR3nt: TGTGCCATCAGTCCTGGGGGCAATCAGCCCCAGCATTTT
CDR3aa: CAISPGGNQPQHF

abundance: .
d_gene: .
v_gene: TRBV18
j_gene: TRBJ2-3
CDR3nt: TGTGCCAGCTCACCCCCCCCACCAGATACGCAGTATTTT
CDR3aa: CASSPPPPDTQYF

abundance: .
d_gene: .
v_gene: TRBV2
j_gene: TRBJ2-3
CDR3nt: TGTGCCAGCAGTGAATTGACCTCTCTGGATACGCAGTATTTT
CDR3aa: CASSELTSLDTQYF

abundance: .
d_gene: .
v_gene: TRBV15
j_gene: TRBJ1-5
CDR3nt: TGTGCCACCAGCAGAGTGCAGGGCAATCAGCCCCAGCATTTT
CDR3aa: CATSRVQGNQPQHF

abundance: .
d_gene: .
v_gene: TRBV11-2
j_gene: TRBJ1-1
CDR3nt: TGTGCCAGCAGCTTGGGGCAGACCTTAGAAGCTTTCTTT
CDR3aa: CASSLGQTLEAFF

abundance: .
d_gene: .
v_gene: TRBV4-3
j_gene: TRBJ1-4
CDR3nt: TGCGCCAGCAGCCAAGATTGGGGGGTAACTAATGAAAAACTGTTTTTT
CDR3aa: CASSQDWGVTNEKLFF

abundance: .
d_gene: .
v_gene: TRBV9
j_gene: TRBJ2-3
CDR3nt: TGTGCCAGCAGCGTAGTCGGGGACGGGAAGGATACGCAGTATTTT
CDR3aa: CASSVVGDGKDTQYF

abundance: .
d_gene: TRBD2
v_gene: TRBV6-5
j_gene: TRBJ2-3
CDR3nt: TGTGCCATCCGTTCGCGGGGGGTGGAGGATACGCAGTATTTT
CDR3aa: CAIRSRGVEDTQYF

abundance: few
d_gene: TRBD2
v_gene: TRBV9
j_gene: TRBJ2-1
CDR3nt: TGTGCCAGCAGCCGAACTAGCGGGGGAGACTCCTACAATGAGCAGTTCTTC
CDR3aa: CASSRTSGGDSYNEQFF

abundance: .
d_gene: .
v_gene: TRBV5-4
j_gene: TRBJ2-2
CDR3nt: TGTGCCAGCAGCTTGGTGGGCACCGGGGAGCTGTTTTTT
CDR3aa: CASSLVGTGELFF

abundance: few
d_gene: TRBD1
v_gene: TRBV4-2
j_gene: TRBJ1-2
CDR3nt: TGTGCCAGCAGCCACGCGGGAGGGGGCGAGAACTATGGCTACACCTTC
CDR3aa: CASSHAGGGENYGYTF

abundance: .
d_gene: .
v_gene: TRBV5-1
j_gene: TRBJ1-2
CDR3nt: TGCGCCAGCAGCCAAGGGGATTGGCAGACAAATGGCTACACCTTC
CDR3aa: CASSQGDWQTNGYTF

abundance: .
d_gene: .
v_gene: TRBV5-1
j_gene: TRBJ1-1
CDR3nt: TGCGCCAGCAGCTTTGGGCCAGGGACTGAAGCTTTCTTT
CDR3aa: CASSFGPGTEAFF

abundance: .
d_gene: .
v_gene: TRBV5-1
j_gene: TRBJ1-3
CDR3nt: TGCGCCAGCAGAAACGCCCCGGCGGGCTCTGGAAACACCATATATTTT
CDR3aa: CASRNAPAGSGNTIYF

abundance: .
d_gene: .
v_gene: TRBV5-1
j_gene: TRBJ2-7
CDR3nt: TGCGCCAGCAGCGGCGGACCCGGGACCCTCTACGAGCAGTACTTC
CDR3aa: CASSGGPGTLYEQYF

abundance: .
d_gene: TRBD2
v_gene: TRBV5-1
j_gene: TRBJ2-5
CDR3nt: TGCGCCAGCAGCGGCCTAGCGGGGGGGCGGCAAGAGACCCAGTACTTC
CDR3aa: CASSGLAGGRQETQYF

abundance: .
d_gene: .
v_gene: TRBV7-2
j_gene: TRBJ2-3
CDR3nt: TGTGCCAGCAGCCGACTAATTAGCACAGATACGCAGTATTTT
CDR3aa: CASSRLISTDTQYF